The 24 T cell receptor beta chains in this list originate from one sample, sequenced in a study of patients and donors after allogeneic stem cell transplantation. TCRdb ran MiXCR on the RT-PCR reads and lists one entry per CDR3 protein. The table lists about 150,000 distinct CDR3 sequences, about two fifths of them singletons. The sample was blood, either unsorted or a sorted T cell fraction (not recorded which). Receptors originate from a human donor who was either an allogeneic HSCT recipient or a stem cell or donor lymphocyte infusion donor (not recorded which). It is not recorded whose cells these are; they may come from a transplant donor.

This clonotype was recorded a few times. The chain links TRBV27 to TRBJ1-6; 7 nucleotides agree with TRBD1. Trimming took 5 bases from V and 7 from J; bases not matched to a gene: 8. This CDR3 is built from 15 residues. Germline V gives CDR1 MNHEY, CDR2 SMNVEV (reference sequence). The CDR3 DNA sequence: TGTGCCAGCAGTCTAAACTACAGGGGAAATTCACCCCTCCACTTT. Protein: CASSLNYRGNSPLHF.

This clonotype has more than one count but fewer than ten. J is TRBJ1-6 and V is TRBV20-1; D unresolved. In germline, CDR1 is DFQATT, CDR2 SNEGSKA (reference sequence). The CDR3 has 15 amino acids. Trimming shortened V by 0 bases and J by 7 bases, and 13 bases separated the two germline ends. CDR3 in amino acids: CSARDWRSGNSPLHF. Written as DNA, the CDR3 is TGCAGTGCTAGAGATTGGCGGAGTGGAAATTCACCCCTCCACTTT.

This clonotype has a handful of counts. V is TRBV7-9 and J is TRBJ2-1; D may match TRBD1 or TRBD2 (5 bases each). This CDR3 is built from 16 residues. V lost 0 bases, J lost 0 bases, and 9 bases lay in between. Germline lookup yields CDR1 SEHNR and CDR2 FQNEAQ (reference sequence). The DNA for the CDR3 is TGTGCCAGCAGCTTAGCGGGACGGATCTCCTACAATGAGCAGTTCTTC. This codes for CASSLAGRISYNEQFF.

In its sample, this clonotype was seen a few times. This may be a read error: a much more frequent sequence differs by one nucleotide. The V gene is TRBV3-1, the J gene TRBJ1-4; D unresolved. The length of the CDR3 is 13 residues. V dropped 0 bases and J dropped 11 bases, with 10 bases sitting between them. Germline CDR1 LGHDT, CDR2 YNNKEL (reference sequence). The CDR3 DNA is TGTGCCAGCAGCCAAGATAATGACACTAAACTGTTTTTT. Translation: CASSQDNDTKLFF.

The rearrangement uses TRBV12-3 or TRBV12-4 and TRBJ2-2; 9 nucleotides match TRBD1. The CDR3 is made up of 16 amino acids. The J segment lost 1 base and the V segment lost 6 bases, leaving 6 bases of the junction unmatched. In nucleotides, the CDR3 is TGTGCCAGCAGCCCTCGGACAGGGGTGAACACCGGGGAGCTGTTTTTT. Amino acids: CASSPRTGVNTGELFF.

V usage is TRBV2 and J usage is TRBJ1-1, with a tentative D call TRBD1 (6 bases). The CDR3 extends over 13 amino acids. From germline, CDR1 is SNHLY and CDR2 FYNNEI. Trimming removed 6 bases at V and 4 bases at J, with 12 bases between. CDR3 sequence (DNA): TGTGCCAGCAGCCATAGGGGGGGCACTGAAGCTTTCTTT. This encodes CASSHRGGTEAFF.

The chain recombines TRBV7-3 with TRBJ1-3; D remains ambiguous. The V and J ends lost 0 bases and 7 bases respectively, with 13 bases between them. The CDR3 spans 15 residues. The germline V gene has CDR1 SGHTA and CDR2 FQGTGA. The CDR3 coding sequence is TGTGCCAGCAGCTTAACCCCCGCGGGAGGCAACACCATATATTTT. Translating gives CASSLTPAGGNTIYF. Full variable domain (remainder filled in from reference TRBV7-3 and TRBJ1-3): GAGVSQTPSNKVTEKGKYVELRCDPISGHTALYWYRQSLGQGPEFLIYFQGTGAADDSGLPNDRFFAVRPEGSVSTLKIQRTERGDSAVYLCASSLTPAGGNTIYFGEGSWLTVV.

This clonotype appeared a few times. This chain links TRBV10-3 with TRBJ2-3; D assignment may be TRBD1 or TRBD2 (5 bases each). The CDR3 consists of 17 residues. Germline CDR1 and CDR2: ENHRY and SYGVKD. Deletions cut 6 bases from V and 1 base from J, with 20 bases between. The CDR3 DNA reads TGTGCCATCAGGCCCGGGACCCCGAATATCGGCACAGATACGCAGTATTTT. Its protein is CAIRPGTPNIGTDTQYF.

The gene calls are TRBV2 and TRBJ2-5; TRBD2 is a possible D gene (5 bases). Germline values: CDR1 SNHLY, CDR2 FYNNEI. The length of the CDR3 is 14 residues. Trimming pared 3 bases from V and 0 bases from J, leaving 8 bases between. CDR3: CASSERAYQETQYF. The CDR3 region has the DNA TGTGCCAGCAGTGAGAGGGCGTACCAAGAGACCCAGTACTTC.

This clonotype was detected only a few times. The genes are TRBV28 and TRBJ1-5; D gene ambiguous. Looked up from germline, CDR1 is MDHEN and CDR2 is SYDVKM. This CDR3 is 15 amino acids long. V was trimmed by 5 bases and J by 1 base, leaving 12 bases between them. Here the CDR3 DNA reads TGTGCCAGCAGTCCGGCCCCAGGAAGCAATCAGCCCCAGCATTTT. It specifies CASSPAPGSNQPQHF.

This clonotype has more than one count but fewer than ten. The chain recombines TRBV6-5 with TRBJ1-5, with D perhaps matching TRBD1 (6 bases). V gave up 4 bases and J gave up 6 bases, with 10 bases separating them. CDR1 MNHEY and CDR2 SVGAGI come from the germline V gene. This CDR3 has 13 residues. CDR3 bases: TGTGCCAGCAGTTCGGGGGGCGGTCAGCCCCAGCATTTT. It codes for CASSSGGGQPQHF.

The J gene is TRBJ2-5, the V gene TRBV6-2 or TRBV6-3, with unresolved D. V was cut by 0 bases and J by 2 bases, with 7 bases left in between. Germline loops: CDR1 MNHEY, CDR2 SVGEGT. The CDR3 has 14 amino acids. The DNA for the CDR3 is TGTGCCAGCAGTTACTCGTTGCCACAAGAGACCCAGTACTTC. It yields the protein CASSYSLPQETQYF.

This chain uses TRBV4-3 with TRBJ1-1, with D perhaps TRBD1 (5 bases). Germline loops: CDR1 LGHNA, CDR2 YSLEER. V lost 2 bases to trimming and J lost 4 bases, with 14 bases between them. The CDR3 has 15 residues. The CDR3 region has the DNA TGCGCCAGCAGCCAATGGGAGGGGTCCGGCACTGAAGCTTTCTTT. Protein product: CASSQWEGSGTEAFF.

This clonotype was recorded only once. The chain couples TRBV20-1 to TRBJ2-1; 9 bases agree with TRBD1. V trimming: 5 bases; J trimming: 3 bases; junction bases outside the gene matches: 5. The CDR3 has 14 residues. Looked up from germline, CDR1 is DFQATT and CDR2 is SNEGSKA (reference sequence). CDR3: CSAGGTGNYNEQFF. For the CDR3, the DNA is TGCAGTGCTGGCGGGACAGGGAACTACAATGAGCAGTTCTTC.

V and J are TRBV12-3 or TRBV12-4 and TRBJ1-2, with a possible D match to TRBD1 (6 bases). Trimming pared 1 base from V and 8 bases from J, leaving 11 bases between. The length of the CDR3 is 13 residues. CDR3 DNA sequence: TGTGCCAGCAGTTTAGAGGGGGTAAAAGGCTACACCTTC. It codes for CASSLEGVKGYTF.

This clonotype was detected only a few times. The chain recombines TRBV3-1 with TRBJ1-4; maybe TRBD1 (5 bases). Germline V gene sequence: CDR1 LGHDT, CDR2 YNNKEL (reference sequence). The CDR3 length is 12 residues. Trimming pared 4 bases from V and 10 bases from J, leaving 10 bases between. The CDR3 sequence is CASSLPQGKLFF. In DNA, the CDR3 is TGTGCCAGCAGCCTCCCTCAGGGAAAACTGTTTTTT.

The V and J genes are TRBV30 and TRBJ1-6, with D possibly matching TRBD1 (5 bases). The CDR3 consists of 12 residues. V dropped 2 bases and J dropped 11 bases, with 10 bases sitting between them. CDR1 GTSNPN and CDR2 SVGIG come from the germline V gene (reference sequence). CDR3 coding DNA: TGTGCCTGGAGTCAGGGCGGGACACCCCTCCACTTT. It yields the protein CAWSQGGTPLHF.

The chain couples TRBV6-1 to TRBJ1-1; D is ambiguous. This CDR3 has 12 amino acids. The germline gives CDR1 MNHNS, CDR2 SASEGT. The V end was cut by 2 bases, the J end by 6 bases, with 7 bases between. The CDR3 DNA sequence: TGTGCCAGCAGTGAAACACGGCCTGAAGCTTTCTTT. Residues: CASSETRPEAFF.

The J gene is TRBJ2-2, the V gene TRBV20-1; D gene unclear. Trimming removed 2 bases at V and 4 bases at J, with 2 bases between. The CDR3 sequence is 11 residues long. The V gene's germline CDR1 is DFQATT and CDR2 SNEGSKA (reference sequence). CDR3 DNA: TGCAGTGCTAGACTCACCGGGGAGCTGTTTTTT. Amino acids: CSARLTGELFF.

The J gene is TRBJ1-2, the V gene TRBV3-1; possibly TRBD1 for D (5 bases). CDR3 length: 16 amino acids. The germline gives CDR1 LGHDT, CDR2 YNNKEL (reference sequence). Trimming removed 1 base from V and 2 bases from J, with 14 bases in between. The CDR3 nucleotides read TGTGCCAGCAGCCAAGGATTTACAGGATACAACTATGGCTACACCTTC. Its translation is CASSQGFTGYNYGYTF.

This clonotype has more than one count but fewer than ten. The CDR3 DNA sequence: TGCAGTGCTAAGACCGGGACACTTACGAGCTCTGGAAACACCATATATTTT. Its protein product is CSAKTGTLTSSGNTIYF. This chain joins TRBV20-1 and TRBJ1-3, with a possible D match to TRBD1 (6 bases). Germline CDR1 is DFQATT and CDR2 is SNEGSKA (reference sequence). The CDR3 extends over 17 amino acids. Trimming took off 4 bases at V and 0 bases at J, with 19 bases between the two ends.

The V gene is TRBV27, the J gene TRBJ2-5, with D unclear. This CDR3 spans 10 amino acids. V was clipped by 6 bases and J by 7 bases, with 6 bases between them. Per the germline V gene, CDR1 is MNHEY and CDR2 is SMNVEV (reference sequence). The CDR3 here is CASRPGTQYF. CDR3 DNA: TGTGCCAGCAGGCCCGGGACCCAGTACTTC.

The rearrangement uses TRBV4-2 and TRBJ2-3; D ambiguous. There are 15 residues in the CDR3. Germline lookup yields CDR1 LGHNA and CDR2 YNFKEQ. V lost 0 bases to trimming and J lost 1 base, with 8 bases between them. CDR3 region: CASSQDRPGTDTQYF. CDR3 coding DNA: TGTGCCAGCAGCCAAGATCGGCCAGGCACAGATACGCAGTATTTT.

This clonotype was found many times. This chain joins TRBV28 and TRBJ1-5; no clear D gene. The CDR3 length is 12 residues. Trimming left V 2 bases short and J 3 bases short, with 2 bases between. Germline values: CDR1 MDHEN, CDR2 SYDVKM. The CDR3 coding sequence is TGTGCCAGCAGTTTAATCAATCAGCCCCAGCATTTT. Translated, it gives CASSLINQPQHF.